This TCR beta chain was captured by sequencing in a study of T cell responses to AZD1222 COVID-19 vaccine. The CDR3 has 18 residues. Repertoires were generated with immunoSEQ multiplex PCR, while TCRdb's copy carries only in-frame clones and drops some. The sample includes 120,000 or so clones, approximately 90% of them seen just once. This sequence originates from an adult who received the MenACWY meningococcal vaccine as a control. The gene calls are TRBV21-1 and TRBJ1-3; TRBD1, as called in the table, went unchecked against the DNA. TRBV21-1 is a recognized pseudogene. Sequenced here: peripheral blood, sampled 28 days after the second dose of the MenACWY control vaccine. The CDR3 loop is CASSKLFGQADSGNTIYF. CDR3 coding DNA: TGTGCCAGCAGCAAATTATTCGGACAAGCCGATTCTGGAAACACCATATATTTT.